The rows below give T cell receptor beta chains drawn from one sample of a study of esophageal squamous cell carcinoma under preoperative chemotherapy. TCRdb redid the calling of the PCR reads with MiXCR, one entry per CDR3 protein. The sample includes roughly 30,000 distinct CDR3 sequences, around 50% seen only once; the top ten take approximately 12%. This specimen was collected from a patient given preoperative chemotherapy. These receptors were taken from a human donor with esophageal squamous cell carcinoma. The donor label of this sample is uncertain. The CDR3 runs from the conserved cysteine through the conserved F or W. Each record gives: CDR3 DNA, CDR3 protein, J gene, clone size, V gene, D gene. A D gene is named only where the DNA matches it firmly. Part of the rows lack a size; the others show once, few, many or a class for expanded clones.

DNA: TGTGCCAGCAGCGAGAGGACGGACCCGCGGAATGAGCAGTTCTTC
CDR3: CASSERTDPRNEQFF
J: TRBJ2-1
size: many
V: TRBV7-6
D: -

DNA: TGTGCCAGCAGCTTCTTACTGAGCTCCTACAATGAGCAGTTCTTC
CDR3: CASSFLLSSYNEQFF
J: TRBJ2-1
size: few
V: TRBV5-6
D: -

DNA: TGTGCCAGCAGTCGCTCCGGGGGCGCGGGCATTCAGTACTTC
CDR3: CASSRSGGAGIQYF
J: TRBJ2-4
size: many
V: TRBV28
D: -

DNA: TGTGCGGGGCTCGGGGGCCGTGCCCAGGAGACCCAGTACTTC
CDR3: CAGLGGRAQETQYF
J: TRBJ2-5
size: -
V: TRBV7-2
D: -

DNA: TGTGCCGCAGGGGAACAGGGGGCGCTCAACTATGGCTACACCTTC
CDR3: CAAGEQGALNYGYTF
J: TRBJ1-2
size: -
V: TRBV19
D: TRBD1

DNA: TGTGCCAGCAGTTACTCCTCGGGACTAGGCCCAGATACGCAGTATTTT
CDR3: CASSYSSGLGPDTQYF
J: TRBJ2-3
size: -
V: TRBV6-5
D: TRBD2

DNA: TGTGCCAGCAGTTCGGGTACGGTCCAGTACTTC
CDR3: CASSSGTVQYF
J: TRBJ2-7
size: few
V: TRBV12-3/TRBV12-4
D: -

DNA: TGTGCGGGCAGCGGCGGACGTGCCCAAGACACTCAGTACTTC
CDR3: CAGSGGRAQDTQYF
J: TRBJ2-4
size: few
V: TRBV7-2
D: -

DNA: TGTGCCAGCAGTTTAACCCTCGGGACAGGGGGCATCCCCCTCCACTTT
CDR3: CASSLTLGTGGIPLHF
J: TRBJ1-6
size: many
V: TRBV27
D: TRBD1

DNA: TGCGCCAGCAGCCAGGACGGGAACACCGGGGAGCTGTTTTTT
CDR3: CASSQDGNTGELFF
J: TRBJ2-2
size: few
V: TRBV5-1
D: -

DNA: TGTGCCAGCAGCTTACCAGGGTTGAATGAGCAGTTCTTC
CDR3: CASSLPGLNEQFF
J: TRBJ2-1
size: -
V: TRBV11-2
D: -

DNA: -
CDR3: CASSWGSGTDTQYF
J: TRBJ2-3
size: -
V: TRBV12-3/TRBV12-4
D: -

DNA: TGTGCCAGCAGCTTAATTCCGGGTAGCCCAGATACGCAGTATTTT
CDR3: CASSLIPGSPDTQYF
J: TRBJ2-3
size: -
V: TRBV7-3
D: -

DNA: TGTGCCAGCAGTCCCCGGGGTAGCGGGAGGGCCGTCGACCACTACAATGAGCAGTTCTTC
CDR3: CASSPRGSGRAVDHYNEQFF
J: TRBJ2-1
size: few
V: TRBV6-1
D: TRBD2

DNA: TGTGCCAGCAGTCAGGGGAGCGGGGGGTACCAAGAGACCCAGTACTTC
CDR3: CASSQGSGGYQETQYF
J: TRBJ2-5
size: large
V: TRBV7-8
D: TRBD2

DNA: TGTGCCAGCAGCACAACCGGGACAGAGAACACTGAAGCTTTCTTT
CDR3: CASSTTGTENTEAFF
J: TRBJ1-1
size: -
V: TRBV7-7
D: TRBD1

DNA: TGTGCCAGCAGCTCCACACCCCGGACTAGGCGGGGAGAGACCCAGTACTTC
CDR3: CASSSTPRTRRGETQYF
J: TRBJ2-5
size: large
V: TRBV7-6
D: TRBD2

DNA: TGTGCCAGCAGTGAAAGGGGGACAGAGCAGTTCTTC
CDR3: CASSERGTEQFF
J: TRBJ2-1
size: -
V: TRBV6-1
D: -

DNA: TGTGCCAGCAGATCAACAGGGGGATTATCCTACGAGCAGTACTTC
CDR3: CASRSTGGLSYEQYF
J: TRBJ2-7
size: few
V: TRBV6-1
D: TRBD1

DNA: TGTGCCAGCAGTAGGATGGGGGAGTTGGGTACGCAGTATTTT
CDR3: CASSRMGELGTQYF
J: TRBJ2-3
size: -
V: TRBV12-3/TRBV12-4
D: -

DNA: TGTGCCAGTCGGGGGACAGGGGCCCCGAACACAGGGACGCTGTTTTTT
CDR3: CASRGTGAPNTGTLFF
J: TRBJ2-2
size: -
V: TRBV12-3/TRBV12-4
D: TRBD1

DNA: TGTGCCATCAGTGGAATACTAGCGGCAGATACGCAGTATTTT
CDR3: CAISGILAADTQYF
J: TRBJ2-3
size: few
V: TRBV10-3
D: TRBD2

DNA: TGTGCCAGCAGCTTGGGTATGGCCGGCAAAGAGATCCAGTACTTC
CDR3: CASSLGMAGKEIQYF
J: TRBJ2-5
size: -
V: TRBV7-6
D: -

DNA: TGTGCCAGCAGTCCGGTAGGCGGGGGCCGTGCCAAAGACATTCAGTACTTC
CDR3: CASSPVGGGRAKDIQYF
J: TRBJ2-4
size: -
V: TRBV6-1
D: -

DNA: TGTGCCAGCACGGGACACGGAGGGAGTGGGCAAGATACCCAGTATTTT
CDR3: CASTGHGGSGQDTQYF
J: TRBJ2-3
size: -
V: TRBV7-2
D: -

DNA: TGTGCCATCAGTGAGTCGGGACTGGGTTCCTACGAGCAGTACTTC
CDR3: CAISESGLGSYEQYF
J: TRBJ2-7
size: -
V: TRBV10-3
D: -

DNA: TGTGCCAGCAGGTTTGAGGGAATGCGGTACAATGAGCAGTACTTC
CDR3: CASRFEGMRYNEQYF
J: TRBJ2-7
size: -
V: TRBV6-1
D: -